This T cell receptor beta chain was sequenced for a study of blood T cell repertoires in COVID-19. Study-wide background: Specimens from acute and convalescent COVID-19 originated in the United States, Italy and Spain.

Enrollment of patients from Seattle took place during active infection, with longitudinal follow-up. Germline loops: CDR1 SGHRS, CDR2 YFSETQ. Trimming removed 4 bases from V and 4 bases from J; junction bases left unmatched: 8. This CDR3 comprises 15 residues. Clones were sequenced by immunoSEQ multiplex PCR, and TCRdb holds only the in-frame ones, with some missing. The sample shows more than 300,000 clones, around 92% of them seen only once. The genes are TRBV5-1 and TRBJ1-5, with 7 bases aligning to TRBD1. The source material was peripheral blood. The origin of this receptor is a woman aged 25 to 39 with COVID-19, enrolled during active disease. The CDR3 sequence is CASSPRGGTNQPQHF. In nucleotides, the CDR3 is TGCGCCAGCAGCCCGAGAGGGGGCACGAATCAGCCCCAGCATTTT.